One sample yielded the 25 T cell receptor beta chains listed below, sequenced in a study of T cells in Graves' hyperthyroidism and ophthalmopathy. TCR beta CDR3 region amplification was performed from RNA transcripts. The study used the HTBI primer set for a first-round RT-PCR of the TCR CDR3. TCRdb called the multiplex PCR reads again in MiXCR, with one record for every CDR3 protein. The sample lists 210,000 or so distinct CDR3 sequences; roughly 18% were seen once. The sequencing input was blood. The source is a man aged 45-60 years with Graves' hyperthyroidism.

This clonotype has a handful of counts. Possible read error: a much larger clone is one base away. CDR3 amino acids: CAGQEVNTEAFF. The CDR3 region has the DNA TGTGCCGGCCAGGAGGTGAACACTGAAGCTTTCTTT. J is TRBJ1-1 and V is TRBV28; D unclear. V dropped 11 bases and J dropped 0 bases, with 10 bases sitting between them. CDR1 MDHEN and CDR2 SYDVKM come from the germline V gene. The CDR3 contains 12 residues.

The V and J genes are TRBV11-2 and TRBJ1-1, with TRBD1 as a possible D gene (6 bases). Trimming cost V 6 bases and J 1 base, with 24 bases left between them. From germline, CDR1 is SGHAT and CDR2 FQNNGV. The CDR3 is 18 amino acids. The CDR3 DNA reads TGTGCCAGCAGTTCTATCCCAAGGGGGGGGAGGGCGAACACTGAAGCTTTCTTT. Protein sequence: CASSSIPRGGRANTEAFF.

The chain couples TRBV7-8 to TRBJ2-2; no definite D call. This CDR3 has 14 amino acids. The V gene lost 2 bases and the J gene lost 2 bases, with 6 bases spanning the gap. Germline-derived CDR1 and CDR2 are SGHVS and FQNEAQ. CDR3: CASSLYHNTGELFF. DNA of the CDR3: TGTGCCAGCAGCTTATACCACAACACCGGGGAGCTGTTTTTT.

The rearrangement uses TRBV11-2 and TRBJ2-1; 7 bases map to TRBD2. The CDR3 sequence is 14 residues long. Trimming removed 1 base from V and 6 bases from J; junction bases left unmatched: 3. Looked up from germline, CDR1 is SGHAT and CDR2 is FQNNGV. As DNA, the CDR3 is TGTGCCAGCAGCTTAGGACTAGCAACCAATGAGCAGTTCTTC. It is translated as CASSLGLATNEQFF.

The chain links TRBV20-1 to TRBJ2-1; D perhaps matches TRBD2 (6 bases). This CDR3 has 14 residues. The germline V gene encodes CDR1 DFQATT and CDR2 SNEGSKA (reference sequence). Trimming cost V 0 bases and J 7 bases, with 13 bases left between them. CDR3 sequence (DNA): TGCAGTGCTAGAGACCCCGGGGGTAGGAATGAGCAGTTCTTC. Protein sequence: CSARDPGGRNEQFF.

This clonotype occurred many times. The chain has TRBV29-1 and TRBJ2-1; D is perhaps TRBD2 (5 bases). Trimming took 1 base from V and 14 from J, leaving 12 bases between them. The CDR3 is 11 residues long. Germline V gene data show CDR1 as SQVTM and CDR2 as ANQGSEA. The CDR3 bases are TGCAGCGTTGAAGTGGTAGCGCAAGAGTTCTTC. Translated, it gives CSVEVVAQEFF.

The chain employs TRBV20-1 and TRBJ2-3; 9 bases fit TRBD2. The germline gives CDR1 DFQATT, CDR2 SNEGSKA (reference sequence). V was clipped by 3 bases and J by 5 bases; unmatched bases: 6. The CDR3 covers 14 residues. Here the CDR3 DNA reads TGCAGTGCTAGGCGGGTAGCGGGAGTAGATACGCAGTATTTT. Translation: CSARRVAGVDTQYF.

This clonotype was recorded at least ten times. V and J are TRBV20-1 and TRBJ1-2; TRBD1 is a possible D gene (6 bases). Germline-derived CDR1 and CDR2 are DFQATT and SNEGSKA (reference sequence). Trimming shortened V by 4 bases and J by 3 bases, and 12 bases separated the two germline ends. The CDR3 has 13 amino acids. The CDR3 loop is CSAKDRTDYGYTF. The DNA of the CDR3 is TGCAGTGCTAAAGACAGGACCGACTATGGCTACACCTTC.

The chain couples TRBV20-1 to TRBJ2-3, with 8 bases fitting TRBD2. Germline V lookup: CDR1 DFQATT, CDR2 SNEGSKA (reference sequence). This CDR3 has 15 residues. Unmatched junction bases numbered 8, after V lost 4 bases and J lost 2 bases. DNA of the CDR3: TGCAGTGCTATTAAGGCGGGAGGTTCCACAGATACGCAGTATTTT. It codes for CSAIKAGGSTDTQYF.

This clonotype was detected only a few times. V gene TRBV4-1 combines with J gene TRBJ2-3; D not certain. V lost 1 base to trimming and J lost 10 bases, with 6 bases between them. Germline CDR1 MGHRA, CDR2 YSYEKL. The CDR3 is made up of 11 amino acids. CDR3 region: CASSQATSQYF. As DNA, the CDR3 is TGCGCCAGCAGCCAAGCTACTTCGCAGTATTTT.

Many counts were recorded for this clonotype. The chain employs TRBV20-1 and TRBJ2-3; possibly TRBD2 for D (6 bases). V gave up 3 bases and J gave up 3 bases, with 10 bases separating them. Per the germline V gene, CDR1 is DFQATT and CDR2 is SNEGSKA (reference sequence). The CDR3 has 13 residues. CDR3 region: CSASGGRTDTQYF. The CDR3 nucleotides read TGCAGTGCTAGTGGTGGGAGGACAGATACGCAGTATTTT.

The CDR3, as DNA: TGTGCCACCAGTGATTCCCATCGGGGTGAAGCTTTCTTT. It codes for CATSDSHRGEAFF. The chain carries TRBV24-1 and TRBJ1-1; D gene ambiguous. Trimming took 2 bases from V and 7 from J, leaving 10 bases between them. The CDR3 loop spans 13 amino acids. Germline V gene lookup returns CDR1 KGHDR and CDR2 SFDVKD.

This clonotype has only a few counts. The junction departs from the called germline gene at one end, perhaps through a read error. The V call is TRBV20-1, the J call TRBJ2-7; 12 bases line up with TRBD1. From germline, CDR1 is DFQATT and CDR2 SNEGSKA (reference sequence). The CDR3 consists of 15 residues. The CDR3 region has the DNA TGCAGTGCCTCACTCCTCGGGACAGGGGGCTACGCGCAGTACTTC. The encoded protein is CSASLLGTGGYAQYF.

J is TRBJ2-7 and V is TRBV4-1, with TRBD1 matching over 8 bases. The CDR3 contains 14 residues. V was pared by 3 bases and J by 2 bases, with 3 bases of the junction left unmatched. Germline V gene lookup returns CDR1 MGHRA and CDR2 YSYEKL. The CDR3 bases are TGCGCCAGCAGCCATACAGGGGGAGCCTACGAGCAGTACTTC. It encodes CASSHTGGAYEQYF.

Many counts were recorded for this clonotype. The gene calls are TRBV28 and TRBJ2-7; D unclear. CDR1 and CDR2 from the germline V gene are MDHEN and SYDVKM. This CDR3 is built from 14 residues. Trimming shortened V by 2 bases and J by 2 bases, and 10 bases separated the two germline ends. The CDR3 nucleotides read TGTGCCAGCAGTTTACAGGAACACACCTACGAGCAGTACTTC. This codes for CASSLQEHTYEQYF.

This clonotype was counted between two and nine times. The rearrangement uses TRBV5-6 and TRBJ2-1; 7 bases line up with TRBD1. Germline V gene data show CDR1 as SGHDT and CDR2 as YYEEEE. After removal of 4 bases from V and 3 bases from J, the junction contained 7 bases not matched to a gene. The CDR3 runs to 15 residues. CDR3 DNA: TGTGCCAGCAGCGAGACAGGGTCGTTCTACAATGAGCAGTTCTTC. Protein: CASSETGSFYNEQFF.

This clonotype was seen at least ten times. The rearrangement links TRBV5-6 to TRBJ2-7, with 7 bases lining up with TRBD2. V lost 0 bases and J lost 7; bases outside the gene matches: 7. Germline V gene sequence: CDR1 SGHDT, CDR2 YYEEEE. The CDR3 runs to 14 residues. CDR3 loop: CASSLGTSVLEQYF. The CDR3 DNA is TGTGCCAGCAGCTTGGGTACTAGCGTGTTGGAGCAGTACTTC.

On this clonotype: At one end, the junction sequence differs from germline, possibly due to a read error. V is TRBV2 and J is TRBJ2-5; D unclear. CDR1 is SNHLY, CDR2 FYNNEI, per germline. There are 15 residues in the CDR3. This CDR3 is CASSEVRSDQGTQYF. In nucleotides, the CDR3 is TGTGCCAGCAGTGAAGTTAGGTCGGATCAAGGGACCCAGTACTTC.

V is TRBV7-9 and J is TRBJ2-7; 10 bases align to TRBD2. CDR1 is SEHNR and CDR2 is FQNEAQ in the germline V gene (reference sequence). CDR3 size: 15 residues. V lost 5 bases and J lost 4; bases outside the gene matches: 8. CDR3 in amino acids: CASSPPSGSGYEQYF. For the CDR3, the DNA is TGTGCCAGCAGCCCACCTAGCGGGAGCGGGTACGAGCAGTACTTC. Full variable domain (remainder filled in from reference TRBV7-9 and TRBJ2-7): DTGVSQNPRHKITKRGQNVTFRCDPISEHNRLYWYRQTLGQGPEFLTYFQNEAQLEKSRLLSDRFSAERPKGSFSTLEIQRTEQGDSAMYLCASSPPSGSGYEQYFGPGTRLTVT.

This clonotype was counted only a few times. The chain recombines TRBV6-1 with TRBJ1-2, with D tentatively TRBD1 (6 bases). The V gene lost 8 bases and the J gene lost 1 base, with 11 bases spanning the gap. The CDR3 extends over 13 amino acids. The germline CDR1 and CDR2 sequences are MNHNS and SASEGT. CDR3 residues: CASRDINNYGYTF. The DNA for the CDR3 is TGTGCCAGCCGGGACATAAATAACTATGGCTACACCTTC.

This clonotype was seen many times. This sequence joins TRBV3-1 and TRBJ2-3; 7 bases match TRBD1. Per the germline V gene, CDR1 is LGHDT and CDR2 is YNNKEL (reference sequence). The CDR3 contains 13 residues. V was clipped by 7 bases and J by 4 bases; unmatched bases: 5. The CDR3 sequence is CASTRTGSDTQYF. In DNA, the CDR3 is TGTGCCAGCACCCGGACAGGTTCAGATACGCAGTATTTT.

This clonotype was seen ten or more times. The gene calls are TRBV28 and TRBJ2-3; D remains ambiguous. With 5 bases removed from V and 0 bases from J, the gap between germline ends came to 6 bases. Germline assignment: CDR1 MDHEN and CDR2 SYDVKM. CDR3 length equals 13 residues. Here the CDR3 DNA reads TGTGCCAGCAGTCCTGTTAGCACAGATACGCAGTATTTT. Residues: CASSPVSTDTQYF.

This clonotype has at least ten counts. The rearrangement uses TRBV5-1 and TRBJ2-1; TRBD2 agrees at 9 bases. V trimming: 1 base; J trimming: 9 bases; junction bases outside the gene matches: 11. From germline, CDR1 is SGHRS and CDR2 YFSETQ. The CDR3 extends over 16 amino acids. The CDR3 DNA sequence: TGCGCCAGCAGCTTGTTGGGGGTAGCGGGAGCGGTTGAGCAGTTCTTC. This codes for CASSLLGVAGAVEQFF.

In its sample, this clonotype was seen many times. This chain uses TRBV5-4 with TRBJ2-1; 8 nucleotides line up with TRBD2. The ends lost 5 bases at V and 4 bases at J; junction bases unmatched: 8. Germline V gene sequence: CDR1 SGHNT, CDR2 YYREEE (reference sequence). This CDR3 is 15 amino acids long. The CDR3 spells CASRPTGGSYNEQFF. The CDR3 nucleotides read TGTGCCAGCAGGCCAACGGGAGGGTCGTACAATGAGCAGTTCTTC.

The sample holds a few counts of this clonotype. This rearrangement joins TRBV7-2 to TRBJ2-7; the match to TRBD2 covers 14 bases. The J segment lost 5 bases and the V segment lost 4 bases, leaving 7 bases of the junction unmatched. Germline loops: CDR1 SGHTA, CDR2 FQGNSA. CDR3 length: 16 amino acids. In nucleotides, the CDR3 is TGTGCCAGCAGCTCTCAGGGACTAGCGGGAGTTAACGAGCAGTACTTC. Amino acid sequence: CASSSQGLAGVNEQYF.